This TCR beta chain was identified during a study of T cell changes during pregnancy in multiple sclerosis. The CDR3 has 15 amino acids. Germline assignment: CDR1 SGHRS and CDR2 YFSETQ. V was clipped by 0 bases and J by 8 bases; unmatched bases: 7. Sequenced by immunoSEQ multiplex PCR; TCRdb stores in-frame clones only, minus some. The top ten hold roughly a quarter of the sample, which has 40,000 or so clones, about 90% seen once. This clone was seen only once. The material sequenced was CD8+ T cells from peripheral blood mononuclear cells, taken before pregnancy. This receptor was identified in a female donor with multiple sclerosis, enrolled in a pregnancy study. J is TRBJ2-1 and V is TRBV5-1, with TRBD2 matching 8 bases. The CDR3 loop is CASSLAGGAGDEQFF. The CDR3 coding sequence is TGCGCCAGCAGCTTGGCCGGGGGGGCCGGGGATGAGCAGTTCTTC.